Below are 15 T cell receptor beta chains sequenced from a single sample in a study of T cells in Graves' hyperthyroidism and ophthalmopathy. What was amplified from RNA transcripts were TCR beta CDR3 regions. The TCR CDR3 was amplified in a first-round RT-PCR using the HTBI primer set. TCRdb processed the multiplex PCR reads anew with MiXCR; each CDR3 protein has one entry. The table records 450,000 to 550,000 distinct CDR3 sequences, around 22% of them present only once. The sample consisted of blood. Receptor source: a woman aged 30 to 39 with Graves' ophthalmopathy.

The table lists this clonotype with a few counts. The chain has TRBV2 and TRBJ1-5; possibly TRBD1 for D (5 bases). The CDR3 is 14 residues long. Germline values: CDR1 SNHLY, CDR2 FYNNEI. Trimming removed 6 bases at V and 6 bases at J, with 15 bases between. The CDR3 region is CASRDTGSGQPQHF. Here the CDR3 DNA reads TGTGCCAGCAGGGATACAGGATCCGGTCAGCCCCAGCATTTT.

J is TRBJ2-7 and V is TRBV28; 7 bases agree with TRBD1. The CDR3 length is 16 residues. Germline CDR1 MDHEN, CDR2 SYDVKM. The V segment lost 5 bases and the J segment 3 bases; nucleotides outside the gene matches: 13. CDR3: CASSPMDRNRIYEQYF. CDR3 bases: TGTGCCAGCAGTCCGATGGACAGGAATCGAATCTACGAGCAGTACTTC.

This clonotype was observed at least ten times. The chain is built from TRBV12-3 or TRBV12-4 and TRBJ2-7, with TRBD1 matching 11 bases. V trimming: 0 bases; J trimming: 7 bases; junction bases outside the gene matches: 8. This CDR3 contains 16 residues. The CDR3 is CASSLASGQGAEEQYF. The CDR3 DNA is TGTGCCAGCAGTTTAGCGTCAGGACAGGGGGCTGAAGAGCAGTACTTC.

In this sample, this clonotype turned up many times. The CDR3 loop is CASSNTYEQYF. The CDR3 coding sequence is TGTGCCAGCAGCAATACCTACGAGCAGTACTTC. V usage is TRBV5-6 and J usage is TRBJ2-7; D is unclear. The germline V and J ends were trimmed by 4 bases and 2 bases, with 4 bases remaining between them. This CDR3 is 11 amino acids long. Germline lookup yields CDR1 SGHDT and CDR2 YYEEEE.

This clonotype was observed a handful of times. The V call is TRBV20-1, the J call TRBJ2-2, with D uncertain. CDR1 is DFQATT and CDR2 is SNEGSKA in the germline V gene (reference sequence). V was pared by 0 bases and J by 1 base, with 6 bases between. The CDR3 runs 14 residues. DNA for the CDR3: TGCAGTGCTAGAGATTCGGGGAACACCGGGGAGCTGTTTTTT. Residues: CSARDSGNTGELFF.

This clonotype was detected many times. This CDR3 reads CASSGVARYYEQYF. The CDR3, as DNA: TGTGCCAGCAGTGGAGTAGCGAGGTACTACGAGCAGTACTTC. The V gene is TRBV6-2 or TRBV6-3, the J gene TRBJ2-7, with a possible D match to TRBD2 (5 bases). Germline CDR1 MNHEY, CDR2 SVGEGT. V was shortened by 5 bases and J by 3 bases, with 14 bases between the two germline ends. CDR3 length equals 14 residues.

The chain uses TRBV6-5 and TRBJ1-3, with unresolved D. The CDR3 loop spans 16 amino acids. With 0 bases removed from V and 1 base from J, the gap between germline ends came to 10 bases. CDR1 and CDR2 (germline): MNHEY, SVGAGI. The CDR3 nucleotides are TGTGCCAGCAGTTACTCTTCACGGCCTTCTGGAAACACCATATATTTT. Encoded protein: CASSYSSRPSGNTIYF.

Worth noting for this clonotype: This could be a read error, since a much larger clone is one nucleotide away. The rearrangement links TRBV11-2 to TRBJ2-7, with D maybe TRBD1 (6 bases). The V end was cut by 5 bases, the J end by 7 bases, with 9 bases between. The CDR3 runs 11 residues. Germline CDR1 reads SGHAT; CDR2 reads FQNNGV. CDR3 in DNA: TGTGCCAGCAGCACAACAGGGGAGCAGTACTTC. It is translated as CASSTTGEQYF.

This clonotype was counted a few times. The CDR3 region has the DNA TGTGCCAGCAGCCAACCAGGGGGCAGCTACGAGCAGTACTTC. This translates into CASSQPGGSYEQYF. The rearrangement uses TRBV4-2 and TRBJ2-7, with TRBD1 matching over 8 bases. This CDR3 comprises 14 residues. V gave up 2 bases and J gave up 3 bases; unmatched junction bases: 3. Germline lookup yields CDR1 LGHNA and CDR2 YNFKEQ.

This clonotype was seen once. The chain uses TRBV5-1 and TRBJ2-1, with a possible D match to TRBD1 (7 bases). Germline-derived CDR1 and CDR2 are SGHRS and YFSETQ. Trimming took off 0 bases at V and 12 bases at J, with 13 bases between the two ends. The CDR3 runs 13 residues. The CDR3 spells CASSLAGRDRQFF. The CDR3 coding sequence is TGCGCCAGCAGCTTGGCCGGGCGGGACAGGCAGTTCTTC.

This clonotype has a count of ten or more. This chain links TRBV12-3 or TRBV12-4 with TRBJ2-5; tentatively, D is TRBD2 (5 bases). V was shortened by 5 bases and J by 4 bases, with 17 bases between the two germline ends. This CDR3 is built from 15 residues. The CDR3 here is CASSHYGVRGETQYF. CDR3 sequence (DNA): TGTGCCAGCAGTCACTATGGGGTCCGGGGAGAGACCCAGTACTTC.

This clonotype showed up just a few times. One junction end does not reproduce the germline sequence, and a read error may be involved. The chain employs TRBV6-1 and TRBJ2-7; no reliable D call. This CDR3 is built from 15 residues. Germline CDR1 MNHNS, CDR2 SASEGT. Here the CDR3 reads CASSEATWVSYEQYF. The CDR3 DNA follows: TGTGCCAGCAGCGAAGCAACATGGGTCTCCTACGAGCAGTACTTC.

This clonotype was observed many times. The chain is built from TRBV6-1 and TRBJ1-2; D not certain. Trimming took 8 bases from V and 0 from J, leaving 13 bases between them. CDR1 is MNHNS and CDR2 is SASEGT in the germline V gene. This CDR3 is 14 amino acids long. Here the CDR3 reads CASVVALPNYGYTF. The CDR3 DNA reads TGTGCCAGCGTGGTAGCTTTACCTAACTATGGCTACACCTTC.

This clonotype has ten or more counts. This sequence joins TRBV5-1 and TRBJ1-5, with unresolved D. Trimming pared 0 bases from V and 4 bases from J, leaving 8 bases between. CDR1 and CDR2 from the germline V gene are SGHRS and YFSETQ. The CDR3 sequence is 14 residues long. CDR3 in amino acids: CASSLGDGNQPQHF. The CDR3 coding sequence is TGCGCCAGCAGCTTGGGAGATGGGAATCAGCCCCAGCATTTT.

The V gene is TRBV12-3 or TRBV12-4, the J gene TRBJ2-7; 9 bases match TRBD1. V lost 2 bases and J lost 7; bases outside the gene matches: 6. The CDR3 has 14 amino acids. The CDR3 sequence is CASSLRQGGWEQYF. Here the CDR3 DNA reads TGTGCCAGCAGTTTACGACAGGGGGGTTGGGAGCAGTACTTC.